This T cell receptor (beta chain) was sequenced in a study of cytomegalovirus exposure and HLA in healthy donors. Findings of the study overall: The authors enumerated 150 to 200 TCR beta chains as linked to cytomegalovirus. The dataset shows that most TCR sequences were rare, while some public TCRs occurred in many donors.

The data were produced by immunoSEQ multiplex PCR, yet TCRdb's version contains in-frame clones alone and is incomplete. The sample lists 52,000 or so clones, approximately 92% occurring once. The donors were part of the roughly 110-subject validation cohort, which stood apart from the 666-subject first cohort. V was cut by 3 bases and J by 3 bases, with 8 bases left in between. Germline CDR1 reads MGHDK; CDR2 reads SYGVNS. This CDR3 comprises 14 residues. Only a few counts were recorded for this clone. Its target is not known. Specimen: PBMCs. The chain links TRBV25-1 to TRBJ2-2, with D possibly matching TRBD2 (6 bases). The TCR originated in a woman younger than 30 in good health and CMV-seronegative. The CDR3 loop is CASSDREDTGELFF. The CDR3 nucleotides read TGTGCCAGCAGTGACAGGGAGGACACCGGGGAGCTGTTTTTT.